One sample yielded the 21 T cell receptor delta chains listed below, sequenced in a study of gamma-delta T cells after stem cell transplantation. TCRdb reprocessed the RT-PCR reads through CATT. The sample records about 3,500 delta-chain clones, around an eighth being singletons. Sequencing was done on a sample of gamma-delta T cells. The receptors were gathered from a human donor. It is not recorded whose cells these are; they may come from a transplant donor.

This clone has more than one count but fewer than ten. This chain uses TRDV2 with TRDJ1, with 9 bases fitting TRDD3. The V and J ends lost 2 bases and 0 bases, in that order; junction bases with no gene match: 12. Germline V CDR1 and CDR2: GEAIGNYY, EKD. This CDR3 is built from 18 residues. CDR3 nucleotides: TGTGCCTGTGACATCGTCCTACTGGGGGACCTGTACACCGATAAACTCATCTTT. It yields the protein CACDIVLLGDLYTDKLIF.

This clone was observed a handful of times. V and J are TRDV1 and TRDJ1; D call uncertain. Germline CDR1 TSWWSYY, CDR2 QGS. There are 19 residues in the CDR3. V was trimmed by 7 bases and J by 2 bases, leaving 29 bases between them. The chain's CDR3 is CALEKTLGRYGSKTDKLIF. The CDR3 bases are TGTGCTCTTGAGAAAACTCTCGGGAGGTACGGCAGTAAAACCGATAAACTCATCTTT.

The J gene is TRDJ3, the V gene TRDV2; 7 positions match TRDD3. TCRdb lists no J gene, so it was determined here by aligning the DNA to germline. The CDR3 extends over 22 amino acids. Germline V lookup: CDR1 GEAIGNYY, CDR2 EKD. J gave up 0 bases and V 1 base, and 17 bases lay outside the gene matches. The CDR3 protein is CACDTKWGRSGTSSWDTRQMFF. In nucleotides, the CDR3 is TGTGCCTGTGACACGAAGTGGGGGAGAAGCGGGACCAGCTCCTGGGACACCCGACAGATGTTTTTC.

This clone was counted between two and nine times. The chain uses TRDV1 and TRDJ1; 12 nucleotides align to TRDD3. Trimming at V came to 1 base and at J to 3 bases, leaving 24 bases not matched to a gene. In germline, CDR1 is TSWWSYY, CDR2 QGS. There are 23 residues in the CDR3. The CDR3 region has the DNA TGTGCTCTTGGGGAACCCCGGGCTCTTCCTACGAAAGGGTCTGGGGGATACGCCGATAAACTCATCTTT. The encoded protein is CALGEPRALPTKGSGGYADKLIF.

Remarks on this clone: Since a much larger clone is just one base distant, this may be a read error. The CDR3: CACDWGGNKLIF. The CDR3 region has the DNA TGTGCCTGTGACTGGGGAGGCAATAAACTCATCTTT. The chain uses TRDV2 and TRDJ1; TRDD3 might be the D (5 bases). Because TCRdb records no J gene, it was assigned here through a match of the DNA to germline. CDR1 is GEAIGNYY, CDR2 EKD, per germline. This CDR3 has 12 residues. V was clipped by 3 bases and J by 6 bases, with 10 bases between them.

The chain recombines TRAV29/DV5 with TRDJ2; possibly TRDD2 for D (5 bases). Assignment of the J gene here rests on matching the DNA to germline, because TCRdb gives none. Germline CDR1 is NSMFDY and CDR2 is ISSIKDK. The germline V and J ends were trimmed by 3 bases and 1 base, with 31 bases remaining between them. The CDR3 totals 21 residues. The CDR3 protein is CAATPRWPTRPLSGLTAQLFF. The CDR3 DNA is TGTGCAGCAACCCCCAGATGGCCTACTCGACCCCTTTCGGGTTTGACAGCACAACTCTTCTTT.

CDR3 loop: CAFHVRGYVPTRLGIRTDKLIF. The DNA of the CDR3 is TGTGCCTTTCACGTTAGGGGCTACGTACCCACCCGGTTGGGAATTCGCACCGATAAACTCATCTTT. The chain is built from TRDV3 and TRDJ1, with D uncertain. CDR1 is TVYSNPD, CDR2 GDNSRS, per germline (reference sequence). CDR3 length: 22 amino acids. V gave up 2 bases and J gave up 1 base, with 38 bases separating them.

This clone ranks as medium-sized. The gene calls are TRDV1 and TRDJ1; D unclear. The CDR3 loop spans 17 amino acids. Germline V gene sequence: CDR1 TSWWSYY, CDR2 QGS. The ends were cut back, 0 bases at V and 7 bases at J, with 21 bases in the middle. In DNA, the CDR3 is TGTGCTCTTGGGGAACTAGCGGCAAAGGCGGGACCCGGTAAACTCATCTTT. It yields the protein CALGELAAKAGPGKLIF.

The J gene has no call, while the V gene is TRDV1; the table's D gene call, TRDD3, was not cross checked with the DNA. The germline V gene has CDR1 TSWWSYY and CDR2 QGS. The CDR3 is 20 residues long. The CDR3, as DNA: TGTGCTCTTGGGGACCGTCCCTTCCCCCCAGGGAGGGGGGTACCCATAAAACACATCTTT. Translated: CALGDRPFPPGRGVPIKHIF.

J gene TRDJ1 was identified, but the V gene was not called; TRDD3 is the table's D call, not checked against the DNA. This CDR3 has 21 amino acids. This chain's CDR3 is CALGAAPTLLGDRLYTDKLIF. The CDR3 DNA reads TGTGCTCTTGGGGCTGCTCCTACCTTACTGGGGGATCGTTTGTACACCGATAAACTCATCTTT.

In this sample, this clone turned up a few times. CDR3 sequence (DNA): TGTGCTCTTGGGGAACTAAGGGGCTTCCCGATTTGTTTGACAGCACAACTCTTCTTT. The encoded protein is CALGELRGFPICLTAQLFF. The chain has TRDV1 and TRDJ2, with D possibly matching TRDD2 (5 bases). With 0 bases removed from V and 1 base from J, the gap between germline ends came to 18 bases. The CDR3 runs 19 residues. Germline V lookup: CDR1 TSWWSYY, CDR2 QGS.

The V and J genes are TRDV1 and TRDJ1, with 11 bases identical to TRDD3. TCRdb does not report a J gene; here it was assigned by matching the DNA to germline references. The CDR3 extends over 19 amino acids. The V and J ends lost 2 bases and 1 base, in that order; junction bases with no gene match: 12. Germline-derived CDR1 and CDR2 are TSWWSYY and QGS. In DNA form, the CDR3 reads TGTGCTCTTGGGGAAAATTCCCCCTACTGGGGGATAGGCACCGATAAACTCATCTTT. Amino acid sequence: CALGENSPYWGIGTDKLIF.

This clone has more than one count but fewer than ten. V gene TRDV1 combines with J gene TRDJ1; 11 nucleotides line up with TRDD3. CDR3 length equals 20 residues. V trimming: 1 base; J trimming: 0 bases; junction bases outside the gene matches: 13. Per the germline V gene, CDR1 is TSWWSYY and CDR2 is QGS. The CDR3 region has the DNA TGTGCTCTTGGGGAACCTTTCATCACTGGGGGATATCCGCACACCGATAAACTCATCTTT. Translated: CALGEPFITGGYPHTDKLIF.

The CDR3 DNA sequence: TGTGCTCTTGGGGAAGTGGGCCTACCCAGTACTGGACTGGGGGATTTCGATAAACTCATCTTT. Protein: CALGEVGLPSTGLGDFDKLIF. The V gene is TRDV1, the J gene TRDJ1; 10 nucleotides match TRDD3. The J gene was not available in TCRdb and was assigned here by matching the DNA to germline segments. The CDR3 totals 21 residues. V trimming: 2 bases; J trimming: 4 bases; junction bases outside the gene matches: 22. Germline assignment: CDR1 TSWWSYY and CDR2 QGS.

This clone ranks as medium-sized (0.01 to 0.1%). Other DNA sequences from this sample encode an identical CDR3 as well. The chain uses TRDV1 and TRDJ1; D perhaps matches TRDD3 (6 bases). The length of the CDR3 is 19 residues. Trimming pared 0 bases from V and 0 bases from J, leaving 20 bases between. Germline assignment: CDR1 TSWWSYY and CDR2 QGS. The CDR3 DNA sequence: TGTGCTCTTGGGGAACTCCCCCTCTACGGGGGAATTTACACCGATAAACTCATCTTT. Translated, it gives CALGELPLYGGIYTDKLIF.

The DNA for the CDR3 is TGTGCTCTTGGGGAATACTTCGCCATCTCCTTATGTCAAATCAAGATCCGGGGGGACACCGATAAACTCATCTTT. Translated: CALGEYFAISLCQIKIRGDTDKLIF. The chain links TRDV1 to TRDJ1; perhaps TRDD3 as D (5 bases). TCRdb supplies no J gene; here it was assigned by aligning the nucleotide sequence to germline. Looked up from germline, CDR1 is TSWWSYY and CDR2 is QGS. The CDR3 contains 25 residues. V lost 2 bases, J lost 0 bases, and 40 bases lay in between.

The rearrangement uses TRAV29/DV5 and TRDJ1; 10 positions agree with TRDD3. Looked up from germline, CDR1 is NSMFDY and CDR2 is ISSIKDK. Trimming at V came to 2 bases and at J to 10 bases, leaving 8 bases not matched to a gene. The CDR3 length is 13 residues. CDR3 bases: TGTGCAGCAAGGAACGGGGGATACGGGGGACTCATCTTT. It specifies CAARNGGYGGLIF.

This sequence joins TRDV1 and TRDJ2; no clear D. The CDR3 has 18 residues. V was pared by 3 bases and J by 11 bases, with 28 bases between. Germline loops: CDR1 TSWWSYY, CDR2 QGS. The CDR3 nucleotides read TGTGCTCTTGGGGACCCCGCACCCGCTTTTTCCGCAAGGTCCCAACTCTTCTTT. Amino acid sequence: CALGDPAPAFSARSQLFF.

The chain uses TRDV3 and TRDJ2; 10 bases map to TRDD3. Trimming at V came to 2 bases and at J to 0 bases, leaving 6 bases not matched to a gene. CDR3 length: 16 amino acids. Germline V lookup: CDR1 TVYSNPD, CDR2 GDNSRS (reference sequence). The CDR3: CAFFGLGDALTAQLFF. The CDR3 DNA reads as TGTGCCTTTTTCGGACTGGGGGATGCTTTGACAGCACAACTCTTCTTT.

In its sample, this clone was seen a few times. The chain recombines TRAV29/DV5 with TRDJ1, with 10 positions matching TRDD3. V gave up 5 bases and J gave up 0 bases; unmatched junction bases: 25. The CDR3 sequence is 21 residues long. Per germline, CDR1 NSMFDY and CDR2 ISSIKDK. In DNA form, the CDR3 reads TGTGCAGCCCACCTTCCTAAGTCCCCTAACTGGGGGATCAGGTACACCGATAAACTCATCTTT. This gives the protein CAAHLPKSPNWGIRYTDKLIF.

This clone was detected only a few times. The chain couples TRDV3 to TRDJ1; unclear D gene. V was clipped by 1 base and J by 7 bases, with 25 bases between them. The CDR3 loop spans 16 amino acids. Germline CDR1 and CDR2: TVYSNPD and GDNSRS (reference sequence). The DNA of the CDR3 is TGTGCCTTTACCCTCCAAAGGGCCCACCCGGCACCTAAACTCATCTTT. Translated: CAFTLQRAHPAPKLIF.